Listed below are T cell receptor beta chains from one sample, sequenced in a study of blood T cell repertoires in COVID-19. TCRdb keeps only in-frame clones here, not all; method: immunoSEQ multiplex PCR. The data contain 300,000 to 350,000 clones, about 90% of them singletons. Source material: peripheral blood. These receptors were obtained from a woman in her thirties with COVID-19, enrolled during active disease. Both conserved end residues are part of each CDR3. Size is stated for part of the rows, as once, few or many counts, or as a class when the clone is expanded.

-	TRBJ1-2	TRBV11-2	CASSLRSPTGGADYGYTF
-	TRBJ2-1	TRBV27	CASSYLAGGPSEQFF
once	TRBJ2-2	TRBV18	CASSRDRADTGELFF
once	TRBJ1-3	TRBV7-9	CASSPVSGQHSGNTIYF
-	TRBJ1-2	TRBV3-1/TRBV3-2	CASSQDFRTYGYTF
-	TRBJ2-1	TRBV4-1	CASSQETSGARNEQFF
once	TRBJ2-7	TRBV18	CASSQLASAFEQYF
-	TRBJ2-7	TRBV5-1	CASSSFRGSYEQYF
-	TRBJ1-1	TRBV14	CASSPRRRETTEAFF
-	TRBJ1-5	TRBV4-2	CASSQDRTAGRPQHF
-	TRBJ1-2	TRBV5-4	CASSLTGGQNGYTF
-	TRBJ2-3	TRBV5-5	CASSTLLAVSTDTQYF